This T cell receptor beta chain derives from a study of blood T cell repertoires in COVID-19. Study summary: T cells, B-cell-depleted T cells, or PBMCs supplied cDNA or gDNA.

The assay was immunoSEQ multiplex PCR, and TCRdb's table has in-frame clones only and misses some. The table has over 250,000 clones, approximately 87% seen once; the top ten hold roughly 1.6%. The CDR3 totals 16 residues. After removal of 1 base from V and 8 bases from J, the junction contained 10 bases not matched to a gene. Germline assignment: CDR1 SGHTA and CDR2 FQGNSA. The sample was peripheral blood. This chain connects TRBV7-2 to TRBJ1-3, with TRBD1 matching 8 bases. The source is a woman aged 40-49 years who had recovered from COVID-19. This CDR3 is CASSLVPPRGLDTIYF. The CDR3, as DNA: TGTGCCAGCAGCTTAGTCCCCCCCAGGGGGCTAGACACCATATATTTT.